This T cell receptor beta chain was documented in a study of cytomegalovirus exposure and HLA in healthy donors. Study-wide results and caveats: HLA alleles showed associations with 15,000 to 20,000 TCR beta sequences in a later analysis, at a 0.05 false discovery rate. When the data were analyzed later, several of the most significant clusters appeared to be linked to common viral pathogens.

Vbeta (60) and Jbeta (13) primers were used in the PCR. As originally analysed: Unique TCR beta chains totaled roughly 80 million in a later count, with some 10 million of them shared. Only in-frame clones appear in the TCRdb table, and some are missing; sequencing was by immunoSEQ multiplex PCR. Clone size and V and J calls were adopted from that table, with D and trimming inferred from the DNA. The sample lists 150,000 to 200,000 clones, 60% to 80% occurring once. Deletions cut 1 base from V and 10 bases from J, with 14 bases between. Germline V gives CDR1 SEHNR, CDR2 FQNEAQ (reference sequence). The CDR3 runs 14 residues. About this clone itself: Its antigen is currently unknown.

The chain employs TRBV7-9 and TRBJ2-1; D might be TRBD2 (5 bases). The sequence was collected from a man in his fifties in good health and CMV-seropositive. The sequenced sample was PBMCs. The CDR3 coding sequence is TGTGCCAGCAGCTTAGAGATTGAGCGGCGAGAGCAGTTCTTC. This codes for CASSLEIERREQFF.